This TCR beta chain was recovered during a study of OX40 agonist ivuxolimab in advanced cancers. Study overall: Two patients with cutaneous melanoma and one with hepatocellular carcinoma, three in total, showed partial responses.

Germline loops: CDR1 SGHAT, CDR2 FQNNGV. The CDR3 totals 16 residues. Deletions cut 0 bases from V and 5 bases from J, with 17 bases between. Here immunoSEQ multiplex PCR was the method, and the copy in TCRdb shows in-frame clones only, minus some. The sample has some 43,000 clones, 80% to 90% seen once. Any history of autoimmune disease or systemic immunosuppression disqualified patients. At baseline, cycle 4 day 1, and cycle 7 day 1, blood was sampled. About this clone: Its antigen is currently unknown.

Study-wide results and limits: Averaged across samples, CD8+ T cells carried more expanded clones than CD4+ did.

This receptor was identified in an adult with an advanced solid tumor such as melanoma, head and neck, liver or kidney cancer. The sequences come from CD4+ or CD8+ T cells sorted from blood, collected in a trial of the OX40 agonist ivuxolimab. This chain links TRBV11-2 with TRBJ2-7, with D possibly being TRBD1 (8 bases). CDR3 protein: CASSLDPSGQGHEQYF. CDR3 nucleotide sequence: TGTGCCAGCAGCTTAGATCCTAGCGGACAGGGACACGAGCAGTACTTC.